Below are 30 T cell receptor beta chains sequenced from a single sample in a study of PD-1 blockade in classical Hodgkin lymphoma. Some clones are missing from TCRdb's copy, which holds only in-frame ones; the method was immunoSEQ multiplex PCR. The sample includes tens of thousands of clones, more than 90% of them seen just once. Time point of the sample: newly diagnosed, previously untreated cHL patient sample. Purification of CD4+ T cells from thawed PBMCs was performed via magnetic negative selection. The sequenced material came from CD4+ T cells from blood. The source of these receptors is a human donor with classical Hodgkin lymphoma.

The chain is built from TRBV28 and TRBJ1-5, with TRBD1 matching over 9 bases. The CDR3 covers 15 residues. CDR1 and CDR2 (germline): MDHEN, SYDVKM. V lost 6 bases and J lost 7; bases outside the gene matches: 10. CDR3 sequence reads: CASSAGTGWHQPQHF. The CDR3 DNA is TGTGCCAGCAGCGCCGGGACAGGGTGGCACCAGCCCCAGCATTTT.

J is TRBJ1-1 and V is TRBV29-1; 8 bases are a match to TRBD1. From germline, CDR1 is SQVTM and CDR2 ANQGSEA. The CDR3 contains 13 residues. Trimming cost V 3 bases and J 0 bases; bases outside gene matches: 0. CDR3 coding DNA: TGCAGCGTTGAGACAGGGGTGAACACTGAAGCTTTCTTT. This translates into CSVETGVNTEAFF.

The V gene is TRBV6-5, the J gene TRBJ2-7; 7 nucleotides agree with TRBD1. The V and J ends lost 2 bases and 5 bases, in that order; junction bases with no gene match: 12. CDR1 is MNHEY, CDR2 SVGAGI, per germline. The length of the CDR3 is 16 residues. CDR3 DNA: TGTGCCAGCAGTTACAAGTCGGGACAGTCCCTCCACGAGCAGTACTTC. This sequence encodes CASSYKSGQSLHEQYF.

J is TRBJ1-4 and V is TRBV6-1; 7 positions agree with TRBD1. Trimming took 5 bases from V and 2 from J; bases not matched to a gene: 2. This CDR3 has 14 residues. Germline V gene data show CDR1 as MNHNS and CDR2 as SASEGT. This CDR3 reads CASSTGVTNEKLFF. The DNA of the CDR3 is TGTGCCAGCAGTACAGGGGTGACTAATGAAAAACTGTTTTTT.

The genes are TRBV18 and TRBJ2-2; D may correspond to TRBD1 or TRBD2 (5 bases each). This CDR3 contains 15 residues. The V gene's germline CDR1 is KGHSH and CDR2 LQKENI. V lost 3 bases and J lost 4, with 12 bases in between. The CDR3 DNA follows: TGTGCCAGCTCACCTACCGGGACCCCCACCGGGGAGCTGTTTTTT. Amino acids: CASSPTGTPTGELFF.

The CDR3 coding sequence is TGTGCCAGTGGTCCCCCCGGACAGGGGCCCCGAAACACCATATATTTT. Its translation is CASGPPGQGPRNTIYF. The genes are TRBV19 and TRBJ1-3, with 9 positions matching TRBD1. Germline CDR1 LNHDA, CDR2 SQIVND (reference sequence). V trimming: 8 bases; J trimming: 5 bases; junction bases outside the gene matches: 13. The CDR3 is 16 amino acids.

The V gene is TRBV5-1, the J gene TRBJ1-2; weak D call: TRBD1 (5 bases). The germline V gene has CDR1 SGHRS and CDR2 YFSETQ. This CDR3 has 13 residues. Trimming removed 7 bases from V and 8 bases from J, with 18 bases in between. The CDR3 nucleotides read TGCGCCAGCCGCCGGGGGGTAGAGGGCGGCTACACCTTC. Translated: CASRRGVEGGYTF.

This rearrangement joins TRBV6-5 to TRBJ2-3; 7 nucleotides agree with TRBD1. After removal of 2 bases from V and 5 bases from J, the junction contained 4 bases not matched to a gene. The CDR3 spans 14 residues. Germline V CDR1 and CDR2: MNHEY, SVGAGI. The DNA for the CDR3 is TGTGCCAGCAGTTACAGGGGGCCTGAAGATACGCAGTATTTT. Its protein is CASSYRGPEDTQYF.

The V gene is TRBV4-1, the J gene TRBJ2-5; no firm D call. The V end was cut by 4 bases, the J end by 5 bases, with 14 bases between. The CDR3 is made up of 14 amino acids. Germline V gene sequence: CDR1 MGHRA, CDR2 YSYEKL. The DNA of the CDR3 is TGCGCCAGCAGCCTCTCTAGGAGTTCGGAGACCCAGTACTTC. Translating gives CASSLSRSSETQYF.

J is TRBJ2-2 and V is TRBV5-4; no reliable D call. V lost 0 bases and J 2 bases, leaving 11 bases between the germline ends. Per germline, CDR1 SGHNT and CDR2 YYREEE (reference sequence). The CDR3 is 16 amino acids. CDR3: CASSLAEPPNTGELFF. The CDR3 coding sequence is TGTGCCAGCAGCTTGGCAGAGCCCCCCAACACCGGGGAGCTGTTTTTT.

V gene TRBV28 combines with J gene TRBJ1-2; TRBD1 agrees at 11 bases. The CDR3 is made up of 14 amino acids. The trim removed 6 bases at V and 9 bases at J, leaving 9 bases unmatched. Germline CDR1 reads MDHEN; CDR2 reads SYDVKM. The CDR3 sequence is CASSSGTGGRSYTF. The CDR3, as DNA: TGTGCCAGCAGCTCCGGGACAGGGGGTAGAAGCTACACCTTC.

The rearrangement links TRBV10-3 to TRBJ1-2; tentatively, D is TRBD1 (5 bases). Germline lookup yields CDR1 ENHRY and CDR2 SYGVKD. Deletions cut 3 bases from V and 4 bases from J, with 15 bases between. The CDR3 spans 15 residues. The CDR3 DNA sequence: TGTGCCATCAGTGAATCCGGGACGGCCGCCTATGGCTACACCTTC. Translated, it gives CAISESGTAAYGYTF.

The chain is built from TRBV2 and TRBJ1-6, with TRBD1 matching 12 bases. V lost 7 bases and J lost 8; bases outside the gene matches: 6. The CDR3 runs 15 residues. The V gene's germline CDR1 is SNHLY and CDR2 FYNNEI. In nucleotides, the CDR3 is TGTGCCAGCACCGGGACAGGGGGCATAGATTCACCCCTCCACTTT. Translated: CASTGTGGIDSPLHF.

This sequence joins TRBV11-2 and TRBJ1-2, with D unclear. V was trimmed by 5 bases and J by 4 bases, leaving 17 bases between them. CDR1 and CDR2 (germline): SGHAT, FQNNGV. CDR3 length: 15 residues. CDR3 sequence: CASSTSSVKGYGYTF. CDR3 bases: TGTGCCAGCAGCACGTCCAGCGTTAAAGGCTATGGCTACACCTTC.

The chain couples TRBV5-8 to TRBJ1-1; TRBD1 might be the D (6 bases). Looked up from germline, CDR1 is SGHTS and CDR2 is YDEGEE. The CDR3 consists of 16 residues. Between the trimmed V and J ends, which lost 0 bases and 3 bases, there was a span of 15 bases. The CDR3: CASSLAGKGGDTEAFF. CDR3 DNA sequence: TGTGCCAGCAGCTTGGCCGGTAAGGGGGGGGACACTGAAGCTTTCTTT.

J is TRBJ1-2 and V is TRBV5-5; D possibly corresponds to TRBD1 (5 bases). V was shortened by 4 bases and J by 4 bases, with 17 bases between the two germline ends. The CDR3 loop spans 15 amino acids. The germline V gene has CDR1 SGHKS and CDR2 YYEKEE (reference sequence). The CDR3 loop reads CASSVGGRNSYGYTF. The DNA for the CDR3 is TGTGCCAGCAGCGTGGGGGGGAGGAACAGCTATGGCTACACCTTC. Full variable domain (rest looked up from reference TRBV5-5 and TRBJ1-2): DAGVTQSPTHLIKTRGQQVTLRCSPISGHKSVSWYQQVLGQGPQFIFQYYEKEERGRGNFPDRFSARQFPNYSSELNVNALLLGDSALYLCASSVGGRNSYGYTFGSGTRLTVV.

This clone came up a few times. The V gene is TRBV29-1, the J gene TRBJ1-1; unclear D gene. Germline CDR1 SQVTM, CDR2 ANQGSEA. V shed 6 bases and J shed 1 base, with 12 bases lying between them. The CDR3 runs 13 residues. The CDR3 is CSVAGLSNTEAFF. The CDR3 DNA is TGCAGCGTCGCCGGACTCTCGAACACTGAAGCTTTCTTT.

This rearrangement joins TRBV7-9 to TRBJ1-2; 7 nucleotides line up with TRBD1. V lost 4 bases, J lost 0 bases, and 11 bases stayed unmatched. The CDR3 consists of 17 residues. Germline V gives CDR1 SEHNR, CDR2 FQNEAQ (reference sequence). DNA of the CDR3: TGTGCCAGCAGCTCAGGGACAGTATTTACCCCTAACTATGGCTACACCTTC. It is translated as CASSSGTVFTPNYGYTF. The full variable domain, completed using reference TRBV7-9 and TRBJ1-2, is DTGVSQNPRHKITKRGQNVTFRCDPISEHNRLYWYRQTLGQGPEFLTYFQNEAQLEKSRLLSDRFSAERPKGSFSTLEIQRTEQGDSAMYLCASSSGTVFTPNYGYTFGSGTRLTVV.

J is TRBJ2-1 and V is TRBV6-6; a possible D gene is TRBD2 (6 bases). V dropped 6 bases and J dropped 4 bases, with 16 bases sitting between them. This CDR3 comprises 15 residues. Per the germline V gene, CDR1 is MNHNY and CDR2 is SVGAGI (reference sequence). This chain's CDR3 is CASRRVTSWYNEQFF. The CDR3 DNA follows: TGTGCCAGCAGGAGGGTTACTAGCTGGTACAATGAGCAGTTCTTC.

This chain uses TRBV6-1 with TRBJ1-1, with D perhaps TRBD1 (5 bases). V was clipped by 2 bases and J by 4 bases, with 11 bases between them. The CDR3 is 14 residues long. Germline-derived CDR1 and CDR2 are MNHNS and SASEGT. CDR3 in amino acids: CASSEIGGSTEAFF. The DNA of the CDR3 is TGTGCCAGCAGTGAAATCGGGGGATCCACTGAAGCTTTCTTT.

V gene TRBV7-9 combines with J gene TRBJ2-4; 9 nucleotides match TRBD1. CDR1 and CDR2 from the germline V gene are SEHNR and FQNEAQ (reference sequence). The CDR3 extends over 18 amino acids. Unmatched junction bases numbered 7, after V lost 1 base and J lost 0 bases. The DNA of the CDR3 is TGTGCCAGCAGCTTAGGGACAGGGGCCGTTTTAGCCAAAAACATTCAGTACTTC. It translates to CASSLGTGAVLAKNIQYF.

The rearrangement uses TRBV5-5 and TRBJ2-2, with TRBD2 as a possible D gene (6 bases). The V gene lost 1 base and the J gene lost 6 bases, with 19 bases spanning the gap. This CDR3 contains 17 residues. The germline V gene has CDR1 SGHKS and CDR2 YYEKEE (reference sequence). The CDR3 DNA is TGTGCCAGCAGCTTGATCCGGCCGGTAGGGGAGGCCGGGGAGCTGTTTTTT. The encoded protein is CASSLIRPVGEAGELFF.

This clone was detected once. The V call is TRBV5-1, the J call TRBJ1-3; no clear D gene. The germline V gene encodes CDR1 SGHRS and CDR2 YFSETQ. Trimming cost V 2 bases and J 8 bases, with 14 bases left between them. This CDR3 comprises 14 residues. The CDR3 DNA reads TGCGCCAGCAGCTTCGGGCAGGTCGACGACACCATATATTTT. Amino acid sequence: CASSFGQVDDTIYF.

V usage is TRBV6-5 and J usage is TRBJ2-7; no reliable D call. The CDR3 is 14 residues long. The V gene lost 7 bases and the J gene lost 0 bases, with 13 bases spanning the gap. Germline CDR1 and CDR2: MNHEY and SVGAGI. CDR3 loop: CASIDTGSSYEQYF. The CDR3 nucleotides read TGTGCCAGCATTGATACCGGGTCCTCCTACGAGCAGTACTTC.

The gene calls are TRBV5-1 and TRBJ2-3; D is undetermined. Trimming removed 4 bases at V and 0 bases at J, with 15 bases between. There are 16 residues in the CDR3. The germline gives CDR1 SGHRS, CDR2 YFSETQ. The CDR3 region has the DNA TGCGCCAGCAGCATCTTCCCAACATCTAGCACAGATACGCAGTATTTT. Residues: CASSIFPTSSTDTQYF.

The rearrangement uses TRBV7-2 and TRBJ2-5; tentatively, D is TRBD1 (5 bases). The CDR3 extends over 15 amino acids. In germline, CDR1 is SGHTA, CDR2 FQGNSA. V dropped 2 bases and J dropped 4 bases, with 14 bases sitting between them. CDR3 region: CASSLTGFMGETQYF. The CDR3 DNA reads TGTGCCAGCAGCTTAACAGGCTTTATGGGAGAGACCCAGTACTTC. The full variable domain, with the rest looked up from reference TRBV7-2 and TRBJ2-5, is GAGVSQSPSNKVTEKGKDVELRCDPISGHTALYWYRQSLGQGLEFLIYFQGNSAPDKSGLPSDRFSAERTGGSVSTLTIQRTQQEDSAVYLCASSLTGFMGETQYFGPGTRLLVL.

This chain links TRBV4-2 with TRBJ1-5, with D unresolved. The germline V and J ends were trimmed by 0 bases and 0 bases, with 6 bases remaining between them. Germline V gene lookup returns CDR1 LGHNA and CDR2 YNFKEQ. This CDR3 spans 15 amino acids. The CDR3 DNA is TGTGCCAGCAGCCAAGATCAGAATAGCAATCAGCCCCAGCATTTT. Its protein is CASSQDQNSNQPQHF.

This clone was seen more than once but under ten times. The rearrangement links TRBV6-4 to TRBJ2-2, with 11 bases fitting TRBD2. The V gene end was trimmed by 6 bases and the J gene end by 3 bases; junction bases not matched to a gene: 0. CDR1 and CDR2 from the germline V gene are MRHNA and SNTAGT. The CDR3 sequence is 14 residues long. Written as DNA, the CDR3 is TGTGCCAGCAGGGGACTAGCGGACACCGGGGAGCTGTTTTTT. Amino acid sequence: CASRGLADTGELFF.

This clone has only a few counts. The chain employs TRBV19 and TRBJ1-5, with 7 bases lining up with TRBD1. Trimming cost V 5 bases and J 4 bases; bases outside gene matches: 8. Germline V gene data show CDR1 as LNHDA and CDR2 as SQIVND (reference sequence). The CDR3 covers 15 residues. The CDR3 coding sequence is TGTGCCAGTAGTCCCCTGGGCAGGGGGAATCAGCCCCAGCATTTT. Its protein is CASSPLGRGNQPQHF.

This chain uses TRBV7-8 with TRBJ1-2, with 7 bases that match TRBD1. Trimming removed 2 bases from V and 4 bases from J; junction bases left unmatched: 13. The germline V gene encodes CDR1 SGHVS and CDR2 FQNEAQ. The CDR3 sequence is 17 residues long. The CDR3 region has the DNA TGTGCCAGCAGCTTATATTATGGGACAGCTACCTCCTATGGCTACACCTTC. This codes for CASSLYYGTATSYGYTF.